This is a list of T cell receptor beta chains from one sample in a study of blood T cell repertoires in COVID-19. The data were produced by immunoSEQ multiplex PCR, yet TCRdb's version contains in-frame clones alone and is incomplete. The table shows hundreds of thousands of clones, with about 90% occurring only once. Source material: PBMCs or T cells enriched from blood (not recorded which). The receptors were gathered from a woman under 40 who had recovered from COVID-19. Each CDR3 is given with its conserved first and last residue. Each record gives: clone size, D gene, V gene, J gene, CDR3 protein, CDR3 DNA. D genes are given only for firm matches. Rows give clone size only sometimes, using once, few, many, or a class for an expanded clone.

NA,TRBD1,TRBV4-2,TRBJ1-2,CASSYDRGVVGYTF,TGTGCCAGCAGCTATGACAGGGGAGTTGTGGGCTACACCTTC
few,NA,TRBV11-2,TRBJ2-7,CASSSTRRGSRALEQYF,TGTGCCAGCAGCTCGACCCGCCGGGGGAGCAGGGCACTCGAGCAGTACTTC
few,TRBD2,TRBV9,TRBJ2-2,CATNGREDTGELFF,TGTGCCACCAACGGGAGGGAGGACACCGGGGAGCTGTTTTTT
NA,TRBD1,TRBV6-5,TRBJ2-5,CASSPGQGQETQYF,TGTGCCAGCAGTCCGGGACAGGGTCAAGAGACCCAGTACTTC
NA,TRBD1,TRBV16,TRBJ1-6,CASSPQTGASGSPLHF,TGTGCCAGCAGCCCCCAGACAGGGGCATCGGGTTCACCCCTCCACTTT
NA,TRBD1,TRBV19,TRBJ2-5,CASSKEDRVAGETQYF,TGTGCCAGTAGTAAGGAGGACAGGGTAGCCGGAGAGACCCAGTACTTC
NA,TRBD1,TRBV4-3,TRBJ2-7,CASSQEQGSHYEQYF,TGCGCCAGCAGCCAAGAACAGGGGTCGCACTACGAGCAGTACTTC
NA,TRBD2,TRBV5-4,TRBJ2-2,CASRTGTSGGVSTGELFF,TGTGCCAGTCGAACCGGGACTAGCGGGGGGGTCAGCACCGGGGAGCTGTTTTTT
NA,NA,TRBV5-1,TRBJ1-5,CASSVVSGANQPQHF,TGCGCCAGCAGCGTGGTGTCAGGGGCCAATCAGCCCCAGCATTTT
many,TRBD1,TRBV15,TRBJ1-4,CATSRGQGNEKLFF,TGTGCCACCAGCAGAGGACAGGGTAATGAAAAACTGTTTTTT
NA,NA,TRBV7-2,TRBJ2-7,CASSLVGRREQYF,TGTGCCAGCAGCTTAGTCGGCAGGAGGGAGCAGTACTTC
NA,TRBD1,TRBV30,TRBJ1-2,CAWSRDRGGGYTF,TGTGCCTGGAGTCGGGACAGGGGAGGAGGCTACACCTTC
NA,NA,TRBV3-1/TRBV3-2,TRBJ1-2,CASSQDQAPYGYTF,TGTGCCAGCAGCCAAGATCAGGCCCCATATGGCTACACCTTC
NA,TRBD2,TRBV7-2,TRBJ2-3,CASSSQGTSLTDTQYF,TGTGCCAGCAGCTCTCAGGGGACTAGCCTCACAGATACGCAGTATTTT
NA,NA,TRBV5-1,TRBJ2-5,CASSPEGVVAQETQYF,TGCGCCAGCAGCCCCGAGGGCGTGGTCGCCCAAGAGACCCAGTACTTC
NA,NA,TRBV7-9,TRBJ1-5,CASSLGRWSEGRNQPQHF,TGTGCCAGCAGCTTAGGAAGGTGGTCGGAGGGGCGCAATCAGCCCCAGCATTTT
NA,TRBD1,TRBV28,TRBJ1-6,CASSLTGQGDSPLHF,TGTGCCAGCAGTCTTACTGGACAGGGGGATTCACCCCTCCACTTT
NA,NA,TRBV12-3/TRBV12-4,TRBJ1-5,CASSLIGNQPQHF,TGTGCCAGCAGTTTAATAGGCAATCAGCCCCAGCATTTT
NA,NA,TRBV5-4,TRBJ2-3,CASSLGATDTQYF,TGTGCCAGCAGCTTGGGGGCCACAGATACGCAGTATTTT
NA,NA,TRBV5-6,TRBJ2-7,CASSLEARGEQYF,TGTGCCAGCAGCTTGGAAGCCAGGGGAGAGCAGTACTTC
NA,NA,TRBV11-2,TRBJ2-5,CASSLRDTYQETQYF,TGTGCCAGCAGCTTACGGGACACTTACCAAGAGACCCAGTACTTC
NA,NA,TRBV19,TRBJ1-6,CASHAGRTYNSPLHF,TGTGCCTCCCATGCAGGAAGGACCTATAATTCACCCCTCCACTTT
NA,NA,TRBV7-2,TRBJ1-2,CASSLGGGDYGYTF,TGTGCCAGCAGCTTAGGGGGGGGCGACTATGGCTACACCTTC
NA,TRBD1,TRBV19,TRBJ2-7,CASSITGTGDPYEQYF,TGTGCCAGTAGTATAACTGGGACAGGAGACCCCTACGAGCAGTACTTC
NA,NA,TRBV5-1,TRBJ1-1,CASSLAQFLDTEAFF,TGCGCCAGCAGCTTGGCCCAGTTTTTGGACACTGAAGCTTTCTTT
NA,TRBD1,TRBV9,TRBJ2-2,CASSPRTGVEGLDTGELFF,TGTGCCAGCAGCCCCAGGACAGGGGTAGAGGGTTTGGACACCGGGGAGCTGTTTTTT
NA,TRBD2,TRBV4-1,TRBJ2-3,CASSRILAGDSTDTQYF,TGCGCCAGCAGCCGCATACTAGCGGGGGATAGCACAGATACGCAGTATTTT
NA,TRBD2,TRBV30,TRBJ2-5,CAWSGGTRELETQYF,TGTGCCTGGAGTGGCGGGACTAGGGAACTTGAGACCCAGTACTTC
NA,TRBD1,TRBV9,TRBJ2-1,CASSPRDRGLNEQFF,TGTGCCAGCAGCCCCCGGGACAGGGGGCTTAATGAGCAGTTCTTC
NA,NA,TRBV7-2,TRBJ1-3,CASSLVGGVGNTIYF,TGTGCCAGCAGCTTAGTTGGTGGAGTTGGAAACACCATATATTTT
NA,NA,TRBV7-8,TRBJ1-5,CASSLLNRAGHQPQHF,TGTGCCAGCAGTTTGCTGAACCGGGCAGGGCATCAGCCCCAGCATTTT
NA,NA,TRBV18,TRBJ2-3,CASSPDGTNTDTQYF,TGTGCCAGCTCACCAGACGGAACTAACACAGATACGCAGTATTTT
NA,NA,TRBV28,TRBJ1-6,CASRPTGAWTLSYNSPLHF,TGTGCCAGCAGACCGACTGGGGCCTGGACACTATCCTATAATTCACCCCTCCACTTT
NA,TRBD1,TRBV14,TRBJ2-1,CASSRTGTGRNEQFF,TGTGCCAGCAGCCGGACCGGGACAGGGCGCAATGAGCAGTTCTTC
NA,TRBD1,TRBV6-6,TRBJ2-5,CASSSRDRGPQETQYF,TGTGCCAGCAGTTCTCGGGACAGGGGGCCCCAAGAGACCCAGTACTTC
NA,TRBD2,TRBV5-1,TRBJ2-7,CASSASGTTYKQYF,TGCGCCAGCAGCGCCTCCGGGACTACATATAAGCAGTACTTC
NA,NA,TRBV10-3,TRBJ1-5,CAILSQPQHF,TGTGCCATCTTATCTCAGCCCCAGCATTTT
NA,NA,TRBV27,TRBJ2-7,CASSLLGASDEQYF,TGTGCCAGCAGTTTATTGGGGGCCAGTGACGAGCAGTACTTC
NA,TRBD1,TRBV12-5,TRBJ2-1,CASGFSSLPTGDNEQFF,TGTGCTAGTGGTTTCTCCAGCCTTCCCACAGGGGATAATGAGCAGTTCTTC
NA,NA,TRBV5-1,TRBJ2-3,CASSLQGGSNTDTQYF,TGCGCCAGCAGCTTGCAGGGGGGTTCTAACACAGATACGCAGTATTTT
NA,NA,TRBV3-1/TRBV3-2,TRBJ2-2,CASSQGGVTGELFF,TGTGCCAGCAGCCAAGGCGGGGTCACCGGGGAGCTGTTTTTT
NA,NA,TRBV18,TRBJ2-7,CASSPPSVSEQYF,TGTGCCAGCTCACCACCATCAGTAAGCGAGCAGTACTTC
NA,TRBD2,TRBV15,TRBJ2-1,CATSRAERGREQFF,TGTGCCACCAGCAGAGCGGAGCGGGGGCGTGAGCAGTTCTTC
NA,TRBD1,TRBV27,TRBJ1-2,CASSLGTGGPSVGYTF,TGTGCCAGCAGTTTGGGAACAGGGGGCCCGTCTGTTGGCTACACCTTC
few,TRBD1,TRBV28,TRBJ1-5,CASSFVPAGTGGYQPQHF,TGTGCCAGCAGTTTCGTCCCCGCCGGGACAGGGGGCTATCAGCCCCAGCATTTT
NA,TRBD1,TRBV7-9,TRBJ2-7,CASSQGQGWFGSPYEQYF,TGTGCCAGCAGCCAGGGACAGGGATGGTTTGGATCACCCTACGAGCAGTACTTC
NA,TRBD1,TRBV7-9,TRBJ2-3,CASSLVQGPDTQYF,TGTGCCAGCAGCTTAGTACAGGGGCCAGATACGCAGTATTTT
NA,NA,TRBV24-1,TRBJ2-5,CATSEQGRETQYF,TGTGCCACCAGTGAGCAGGGTAGGGAGACCCAGTACTTC
NA,TRBD1,TRBV2,TRBJ1-2,CASRGQGAGYGYTF,TGTGCCAGCAGGGGACAGGGGGCCGGCTATGGCTACACCTTC
NA,NA,TRBV9,TRBJ1-2,CASSVRGSNYGYTF,TGTGCCAGCAGCGTACGGGGAAGTAACTATGGCTACACCTTC
NA,TRBD1,TRBV5-5,TRBJ1-1,CASSPWTGRNTEAFF,TGTGCCAGCAGCCCCTGGACAGGGAGGAACACTGAAGCTTTCTTT
NA,TRBD1,TRBV28,TRBJ1-2,CASSLGLSGTADYGYTF,TGTGCCAGCAGTCTTGGGCTATCCGGGACAGCGGACTATGGCTACACCTTC
NA,TRBD1,TRBV27,TRBJ1-2,CASTGQGADGYTF,TGTGCCAGCACGGGACAGGGGGCTGATGGCTACACCTTC
NA,NA,TRBV19,TRBJ1-2,CASSTRQPRYGYTF,TGTGCCAGTAGTACCCGACAGCCTCGTTATGGCTACACCTTC
NA,TRBD1,TRBV19,TRBJ1-1,CASNRVDRATEAFF,TGTGCCAGTAATAGGGTAGACAGGGCCACTGAAGCTTTCTTT
NA,NA,TRBV25-1,TRBJ1-6,CASSEPQGRNSPLHF,TGTGCCAGCAGTGAACCCCAGGGGAGAAATTCACCCCTCCACTTT
once,TRBD1,TRBV10-2,TRBJ1-5,CASQENTGGSNQPQHF,TGCGCCAGCCAGGAAAACACAGGGGGAAGCAATCAGCCCCAGCATTTT
once,TRBD1,TRBV19,TRBJ2-7,CASSMVHRGSYEQYF,TGTGCCAGTAGTATGGTTCACAGGGGATCCTACGAGCAGTACTTC
NA,NA,TRBV27,TRBJ2-3,CASSHDPGTKDLTDTQYF,TGTGCCAGCAGTCACGACCCCGGGACAAAGGACCTCACAGATACGCAGTATTTT